The 5 T cell receptor beta chains below were found in one sample sequenced in a study of T cell responses to AZD1222 COVID-19 vaccine. Profiling relied on immunoSEQ multiplex PCR, and the TCRdb table lists in-frame clones only, not all of them. This table holds 17,000 or so clones, nearly 90% found once. The sample consisted of peripheral blood, taken 28 days after the second AZD1222 dose. These receptors came from an adult who received the AZD1222 COVID-19 vaccine.

The V call is TRBV5-6, the J call TRBJ1-2, with D tentatively TRBD1 (5 bases). Germline V gene data show CDR1 as SGHDT and CDR2 as YYEEEE. V lost 4 bases and J lost 7, with 20 bases in between. CDR3 length: 15 amino acids. This chain's CDR3 is CASSPPGTGGGGYTF. CDR3 bases: TGTGCCAGCAGCCCCCCCGGGACCGGGGGAGGTGGCTACACCTTC.

This chain uses TRBV11-2 with TRBJ2-1; 10 bases map to TRBD2. This CDR3 contains 17 residues. Unmatched junction bases numbered 8, after V lost 1 base and J lost 5 bases. Germline CDR1 is SGHAT and CDR2 is FQNNGV. This CDR3 reads CASSLGTSGFSHNEQFF. CDR3 sequence (DNA): TGTGCCAGCAGCTTAGGGACTAGCGGATTTAGCCACAATGAGCAGTTCTTC. Supplemented by reference TRBV11-2 and TRBJ2-1, the full variable domain reads EAGVAQSPRYKIIEKRQSVAFWCNPISGHATLYWYQQILGQGPKLLIQFQNNGVVDDSQLPKDRFSAERLKGVDSTLKIQPAKLEDSAVYLCASSLGTSGFSHNEQFFGPGTRLTVL.

The J gene is TRBJ1-5, the V gene TRBV7-2; 8 bases align to TRBD1. The CDR3 has 14 residues. The J segment lost 6 bases and the V segment lost 1 base, leaving 2 bases of the junction unmatched. The germline gives CDR1 SGHTA, CDR2 FQGNSA. The CDR3 spells CASSLGQGTQPQHF. The CDR3 nucleotides read TGTGCCAGCAGCTTAGGACAGGGGACTCAGCCCCAGCATTTT.

The gene calls are TRBV6-1 and TRBJ2-7; D remains ambiguous. Germline V gives CDR1 MNHNS, CDR2 SASEGT. The CDR3 totals 14 residues. Trimming pared 1 base from V and 3 bases from J, leaving 10 bases between. The CDR3 reads CASSEVERIYEQYF. The CDR3 DNA reads TGTGCCAGCAGTGAAGTTGAACGGATCTACGAGCAGTACTTC.

This rearrangement joins TRBV7-9 to TRBJ2-2, with no clear D. The germline gives CDR1 SEHNR, CDR2 FQNEAQ (reference sequence). The CDR3 contains 12 residues. V lost 2 bases and J 5 bases, leaving 3 bases between the germline ends. The CDR3, as DNA: TGTGCCAGCAGCTTACGTACCGGGGAGCTGTTTTTT. This translates into CASSLRTGELFF.